The rows below give T cell receptor beta chains drawn from one sample of a study of identical twins. TCRdb reprocessed the 5' RACE reads via MiXCR and lists one record per CDR3 protein. Of over 600,000 distinct CDR3 sequences in the sample, approximately 21% are singletons; the top ten hold around 4.5%. The same data also went into a second study, on T cells expressing NK-cell markers.

Sequencing was carried out using PBMCs. The receptors were gathered from a woman aged 18-29 years in good health. Both conserved end residues are part of each CDR3. A D gene is named only where the DNA matches it firmly. Where a row states a size, it is once, few, many or the class of an expanded clone; other rows omit it.

d_gene: .
abundance: few
v_gene: TRBV4-2
j_gene: TRBJ2-7
CDR3aa: CASSPPSRAGRDIHEQYF
CDR3nt: TGTGCCAGCAGCCCCCCCTCTCGGGCAGGGCGAGATATCCACGAGCAGTACTTC

d_gene: .
abundance: few
v_gene: TRBV20-1
j_gene: TRBJ2-3
CDR3aa: CSARAIPGVRDTQYF
CDR3nt: TGCAGTGCTAGAGCAATCCCGGGGGTTCGAGATACGCAGTATTTT

d_gene: TRBD1
abundance: few
v_gene: TRBV27
j_gene: TRBJ2-2
CDR3aa: CASSKTGVLYTGELFF
CDR3nt: TGTGCCAGCAGTAAAACAGGGGTCCTCTACACCGGGGAGCTGTTTTTT

d_gene: .
abundance: few
v_gene: TRBV7-2
j_gene: TRBJ2-4
CDR3aa: CASLRDRLGIQYF
CDR3nt: TGTGCCAGCCTCCGCGACAGGCTCGGCATTCAGTACTTC

d_gene: TRBD1
abundance: many
v_gene: TRBV5-1
j_gene: TRBJ2-1
CDR3aa: CASSLDPTTGEFF
CDR3nt: TGCGCCAGCAGCTTGGACCCTACTACAGGGGAGTTCTTC

d_gene: .
abundance: few
v_gene: TRBV6-1
j_gene: TRBJ1-6
CDR3aa: CASTPEGEGYSPLHF
CDR3nt: TGTGCCAGCACCCCGGAGGGGGAGGGCTATTCACCCCTCCACTTT

d_gene: .
abundance: .
v_gene: TRBV11-2
j_gene: TRBJ2-7
CDR3aa: CASSLAPPPDEQYF
CDR3nt: TGTGCCAGCAGCTTAGCCCCGCCGCCTGACGAGCAGTACTTC

d_gene: TRBD2
abundance: few
v_gene: TRBV20-1
j_gene: TRBJ2-1
CDR3aa: CSARPLSGGYNEQFF
CDR3nt: TGCAGTGCTCGCCCTCTTAGCGGGGGCTACAATGAGCAGTTCTTC

d_gene: TRBD2
abundance: few
v_gene: TRBV12-3/TRBV12-4
j_gene: TRBJ2-7
CDR3aa: CASSSWLAGDRHF
CDR3nt: TGTGCCAGCAGTTCCTGGTTAGCGGGGGATCGACACTTC

d_gene: .
abundance: few
v_gene: TRBV20-1
j_gene: TRBJ2-7
CDR3aa: CSAWGSSYEQYF
CDR3nt: TGCAGTGCGTGGGGGAGCTCCTACGAGCAGTACTTC

d_gene: TRBD2
abundance: .
v_gene: TRBV9
j_gene: TRBJ2-1
CDR3aa: CASSVSGRASSSYNEQFF
CDR3nt: TGTGCCAGCAGTGTTAGCGGGAGGGCCTCCAGCTCCTACAATGAGCAGTTCTTC

d_gene: TRBD1
abundance: once
v_gene: TRBV12-3/TRBV12-4
j_gene: TRBJ2-7
CDR3aa: CASSHGQGDYEQYF
CDR3nt: TGTGCCAGCAGTCATGGACAGGGGGACTACGAGCAGTACTTC

d_gene: .
abundance: .
v_gene: TRBV10-1
j_gene: TRBJ2-7
CDR3aa: CASSAHRAYEQYF
CDR3nt: TGCGCCAGCAGTGCCCACAGGGCCTACGAGCAGTACTTC

d_gene: TRBD1
abundance: few
v_gene: TRBV6-1
j_gene: TRBJ2-4
CDR3aa: CASSLRGPDIQYF
CDR3nt: TGTGCCAGCAGTCTCAGGGGGCCGGACATTCAGTACTTC

d_gene: .
abundance: few
v_gene: TRBV29-1
j_gene: TRBJ2-7
CDR3aa: CSVELARAPEQYF
CDR3nt: TGCAGCGTTGAACTTGCCAGGGCCCCCGAGCAGTACTTC

d_gene: .
abundance: .
v_gene: TRBV10-3
j_gene: TRBJ2-7
CDR3aa: CAISDPDDEQYF
CDR3nt: TGTGCCATCAGTGACCCCGACGACGAGCAGTACTTC